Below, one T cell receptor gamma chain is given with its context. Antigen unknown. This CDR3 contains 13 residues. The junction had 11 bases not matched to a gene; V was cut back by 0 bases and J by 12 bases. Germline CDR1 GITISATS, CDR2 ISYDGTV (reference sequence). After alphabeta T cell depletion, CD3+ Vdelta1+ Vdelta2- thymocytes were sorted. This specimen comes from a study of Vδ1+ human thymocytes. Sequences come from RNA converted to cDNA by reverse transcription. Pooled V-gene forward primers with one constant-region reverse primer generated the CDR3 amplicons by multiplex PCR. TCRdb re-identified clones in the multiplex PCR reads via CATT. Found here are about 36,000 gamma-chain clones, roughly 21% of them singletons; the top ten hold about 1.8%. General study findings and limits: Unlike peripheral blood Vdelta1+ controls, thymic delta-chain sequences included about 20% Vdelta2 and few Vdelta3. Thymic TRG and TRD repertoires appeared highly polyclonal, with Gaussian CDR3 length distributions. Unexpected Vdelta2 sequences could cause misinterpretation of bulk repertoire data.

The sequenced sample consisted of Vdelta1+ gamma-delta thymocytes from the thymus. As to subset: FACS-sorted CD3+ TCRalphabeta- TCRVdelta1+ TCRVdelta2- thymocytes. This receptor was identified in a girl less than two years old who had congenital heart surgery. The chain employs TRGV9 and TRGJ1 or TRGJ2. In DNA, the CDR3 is TGTGCCTTGTGGGAGGTGCGAGGAGGAAGGAAACTCTTT. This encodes CALWEVRGGRKLF.